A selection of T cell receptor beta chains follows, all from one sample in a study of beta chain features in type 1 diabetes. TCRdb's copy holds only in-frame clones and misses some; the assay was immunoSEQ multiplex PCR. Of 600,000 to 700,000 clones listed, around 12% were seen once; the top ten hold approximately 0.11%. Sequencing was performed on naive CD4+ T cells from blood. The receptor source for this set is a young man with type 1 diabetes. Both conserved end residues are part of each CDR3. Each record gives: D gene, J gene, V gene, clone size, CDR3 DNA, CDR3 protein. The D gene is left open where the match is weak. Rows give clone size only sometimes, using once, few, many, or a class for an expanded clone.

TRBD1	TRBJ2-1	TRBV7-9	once	TGTGCCAGCAGCGTGAGGACAGGGCCTTTCAATGAGCAGTTCTTC	CASSVRTGPFNEQFF
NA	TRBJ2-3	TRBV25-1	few	TGTGCCAGCAGTGACGAAGGAAGGACTGGGGGGCCCACAGATACGCAGTATTTT	CASSDEGRTGGPTDTQYF
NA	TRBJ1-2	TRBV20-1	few	TGCAGTGCTAGCTATGGCTACACCTTC	CSASYGYTF
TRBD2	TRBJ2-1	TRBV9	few	TGTGCCAGCAGCGTAGCGCTCACTAGCGGGGAGCTATACAATGAGCAGTTCTTC	CASSVALTSGELYNEQFF
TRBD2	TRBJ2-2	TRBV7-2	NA	TGTGCCAGCAGTTCCCCAAGCGGGGGGGCCGGCGGGGAGCTGTTTTTT	CASSSPSGGAGGELFF
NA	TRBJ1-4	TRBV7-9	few	TGTGCCAGCAGCTACTCGGGGGAAAAACTGTTTTTT	CASSYSGEKLFF
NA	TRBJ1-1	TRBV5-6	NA	TGTGCCAGCAGCCCCAGGGGCACTGAAGCTTTCTTT	CASSPRGTEAFF
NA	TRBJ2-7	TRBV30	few	TGTGCCTGGAGTACTAACCAGGGCTACGAGCAGTACTTC	CAWSTNQGYEQYF
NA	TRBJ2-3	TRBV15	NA	TGTGCCACCAGCAGCGAAACCACAGATACGCAGTATTTT	CATSSETTDTQYF
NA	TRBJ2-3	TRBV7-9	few	TGTGCCAGCAGCTCCCGCCGACCGGGGGAGAGCACAGATACGCAGTATTTT	CASSSRRPGESTDTQYF
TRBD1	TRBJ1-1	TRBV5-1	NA	TGCGCCAGCAGCTCCTGGACAGGGCCGACTGAAGCTTTCTTT	CASSSWTGPTEAFF
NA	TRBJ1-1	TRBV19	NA	TGTGCCAGTAGTACCCGGTGCCCGTTT	CASSTRCPF
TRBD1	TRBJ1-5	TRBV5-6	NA	TGTGCCAGCAGCTTGGGGACAGGGACTAATCAGCCCCAGCATTTT	CASSLGTGTNQPQHF
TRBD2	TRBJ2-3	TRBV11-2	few	TGTGCCAGCAGCCCCGGGACTAGCAACACAGATACGCAGTATTTT	CASSPGTSNTDTQYF
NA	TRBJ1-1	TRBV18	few	TGTGCCAGCTCACCACAAAGAACGAACACTGAAGCTTTCTTT	CASSPQRTNTEAFF
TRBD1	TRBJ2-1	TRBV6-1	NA	TGTGCCAGCACCGCGACAGGGTTCCCCAATGAGCAGTTCTTC	CASTATGFPNEQFF
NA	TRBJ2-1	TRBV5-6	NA	TGTGCCAGCAGCCGGTTTGTCGGGCCCGGGGGCGGTGAGCAGTTCTTC	CASSRFVGPGGGEQFF
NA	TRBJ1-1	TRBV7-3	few	TGTGCCAGCAGCTTAGGTCGGATGAACACTGAAGCTTTCTTT	CASSLGRMNTEAFF
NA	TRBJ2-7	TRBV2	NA	TGTGCCAGCAGCGGGGACGGTAGCTCCTACGAGCAGTACTTC	CASSGDGSSYEQYF
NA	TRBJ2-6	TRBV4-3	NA	TGCGCCAGCAGCCAAGATTTTAGGCAGGGGTTTTTTTCTGGGGCCAACGTCCTGACTTTC	CASSQDFRQGFFSGANVLTF
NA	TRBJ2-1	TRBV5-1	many	TGCGCCAGCAGCTTGGAGGGTTTCAGCGGCAATGAGCAGTTCTTC	CASSLEGFSGNEQFF
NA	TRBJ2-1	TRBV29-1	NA	TGCAGCGTGGCCGGAGGGGGAGGGGGCTACTACAATGAGCAGTTCTTC	CSVAGGGGGYYNEQFF
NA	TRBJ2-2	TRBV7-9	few	TGTGCCAGCAACCCTTTAAGGACCACCGGGGAGCTGTTTTTT	CASNPLRTTGELFF
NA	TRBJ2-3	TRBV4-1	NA	TGCGCCAGCAGCCAAGAAGGTGGGAAATCGCAGTATTTT	CASSQEGGKSQYF
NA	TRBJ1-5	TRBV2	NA	TGTGCCAGCAGTGCCATGGGGTTTAGCAATCAGCCCCAGCATTTT	CASSAMGFSNQPQHF
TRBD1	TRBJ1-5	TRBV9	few	TGTGCCAGCAGCCCGACAGGGGATCTCGGCAATCAGCCCCAGCATTTT	CASSPTGDLGNQPQHF
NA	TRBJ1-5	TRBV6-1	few	TGTGCCAGCAGCCAGGCGGGGGCTGATCAGCCCCAGCATTTT	CASSQAGADQPQHF
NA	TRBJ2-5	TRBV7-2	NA	TGTGCCAGCAGCCCGCGGGACTTCCAAGAGACCCAGTACTTC	CASSPRDFQETQYF
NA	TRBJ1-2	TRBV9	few	TGTGCCAGCAGCGATGGGGATTCTAACTATGGCTACACCTTC	CASSDGDSNYGYTF
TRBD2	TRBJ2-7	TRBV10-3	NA	TGTGCCATCAGTGAGACTAGGACTAGCGGGGGCCCCTCCTACGAGCAGTACTTC	CAISETRTSGGPSYEQYF
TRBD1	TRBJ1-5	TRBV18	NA	TGTGCCAGCTCCCCCAGGGGGGGAGGCAATCAGCCCCAGCATTTT	CASSPRGGGNQPQHF
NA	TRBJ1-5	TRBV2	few	TGTGCCAGCAGTGAACGACAACTGAATCAGCCCCAGCATTTT	CASSERQLNQPQHF
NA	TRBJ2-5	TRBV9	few	TGTGCCAGCAGCGCGGGACATCAAGAGACCCAGTACTTC	CASSAGHQETQYF
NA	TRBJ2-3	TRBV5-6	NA	TGTGCCAGCAGCTTATATACAGGGTCTCGGGAAGATACGCAGTATTTT	CASSLYTGSREDTQYF
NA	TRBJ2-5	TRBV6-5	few	TGTGCCAGCAGTTACTCGAGTCAGACAGAACAAGAGACCCAGTACTTC	CASSYSSQTEQETQYF
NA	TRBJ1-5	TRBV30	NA	TGTGCCTGGAGTCCAGTCCACAGCCACTATTATAGCAATCAGCCCCAGCATTTT	CAWSPVHSHYYSNQPQHF
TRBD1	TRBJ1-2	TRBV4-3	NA	TGCGCCAGCAGCCAATCAACGCGCCGGGACAGGGAGGTTAATGGCTACACCTTC	CASSQSTRRDREVNGYTF
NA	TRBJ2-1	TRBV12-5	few	TGTGCTAGTGGTTTGGTACTTGCCAGCGCCAGACCCTACAATGAGCAGTTCTTC	CASGLVLASARPYNEQFF
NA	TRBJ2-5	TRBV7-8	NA	TGTGCCAGCAGCTTAGTCGAGCAAGAGACCCAGTACTTC	CASSLVEQETQYF
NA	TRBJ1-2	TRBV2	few	TGTGCCAGCAGTGAACTCCACACCTTC	CASSELHTF
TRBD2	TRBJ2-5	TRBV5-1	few	TGCGCCAGCAGCTTTACTAGCGTTGAGACCCAGTACTTC	CASSFTSVETQYF
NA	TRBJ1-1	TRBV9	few	TGTGCCAGCAGCGCAACAGGCGTTACGAACACTGAAGCTTTCTTT	CASSATGVTNTEAFF
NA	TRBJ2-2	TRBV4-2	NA	TGTGCCAGCAGCCAAGATTTGGGCCAGAACACCGGGGAGCTGTTTTTT	CASSQDLGQNTGELFF